The 18 T cell receptor beta chains listed next were all sequenced from one sample in a study of T-cell reconstitution after alpha-beta-depleted transplantation in children. Molecular barcoding with unique molecular identifiers was used for the TCRbeta library. TCRdb redid the calling of the PCR reads with MiXCR, one entry per CDR3 protein. Among about 300,000 distinct CDR3 sequences listed, 9.5% to 13% were seen once. The sequencing here drew on PBMCs, taken before TCRalphabeta/CD19-depleted stem cell transplant. The receptors here all came from a boy in the first two years of life with acute myeloid leukemia, due to receive a stem cell transplant.

This clonotype was found many times. This chain links TRBV28 with TRBJ2-2, with D possibly TRBD1 on 5 matching bases. From germline, CDR1 is MDHEN and CDR2 SYDVKM. This CDR3 comprises 13 residues. Trimming stripped 11 bases from V and 2 bases from J, with 12 bases between. CDR3 amino acids: CACDGANTGELFF. CDR3 DNA sequence: TGTGCCTGCGATGGGGCCAACACCGGGGAGCTGTTTTTT.

This clonotype was seen a few times. This sequence joins TRBV11-2 and TRBJ1-3; D is undetermined. This CDR3 has 13 amino acids. V dropped 5 bases and J dropped 12 bases, with 17 bases sitting between them. CDR1 and CDR2 (germline): SGHAT, FQNNGV. CDR3: CASSREVGSYIYF. CDR3 DNA sequence: TGTGCCAGCAGCAGAGAGGTCGGGTCGTACATATATTTT.

This clonotype was seen ten or more times. The chain combines TRBV5-1 with TRBJ2-1, with unresolved D. Germline V gene lookup returns CDR1 SGHRS and CDR2 YFSETQ. The CDR3 spans 15 residues. The V end was cut by 0 bases, the J end by 8 bases, with 15 bases between. In DNA, the CDR3 is TGCGCCAGCAGCTTGGGGGTAGCCCCTAGGGATGAGCAGTTCTTC. Its translation is CASSLGVAPRDEQFF.

This clonotype appeared many times. The chain carries TRBV12-3 or TRBV12-4 and TRBJ2-7; D possibly corresponds to TRBD2 (7 bases). CDR3 size: 16 residues. V dropped 1 base and J dropped 0 bases, with 13 bases sitting between them. The chain's CDR3 is CASSLGGGGSSYEQYF. Written as DNA, the CDR3 is TGTGCCAGCAGTTTAGGAGGCGGGGGCAGCTCCTACGAGCAGTACTTC.

CDR3 DNA: TGTGCCAGCAGCCAAGAAGTTGGATCTAGCGGGAGGGTCGAGCAGTACTTC. Translation: CASSQEVGSSGRVEQYF. This chain connects TRBV4-2 to TRBJ2-7; 12 nucleotides match TRBD2. The CDR3 consists of 17 residues. Trimming at V came to 0 bases and at J to 6 bases, leaving 9 bases not matched to a gene. The V gene's germline CDR1 is LGHNA and CDR2 YNFKEQ.

This clonotype was seen repeatedly, ten times or more. The V gene is TRBV5-1, the J gene TRBJ1-1; D ambiguous. V was trimmed by 4 bases and J by 0 bases, leaving 19 bases between them. There are 17 residues in the CDR3. The V gene's germline CDR1 is SGHRS and CDR2 YFSETQ. This CDR3 is CASSPLWAATLNTEAFF. In nucleotides, the CDR3 is TGCGCCAGCAGCCCACTATGGGCAGCCACCTTGAACACTGAAGCTTTCTTT.

The chain couples TRBV5-5 to TRBJ2-7, with 10 bases matching TRBD2. The germline CDR1 and CDR2 sequences are SGHKS and YYEKEE (reference sequence). Trimming removed 9 bases from V and 2 bases from J; junction bases left unmatched: 2. This CDR3 has 12 amino acids. CDR3: CAMLAGAYEQYF. DNA of the CDR3: TGTGCCATGCTAGCGGGGGCCTACGAGCAGTACTTC.

The rearrangement links TRBV11-3 to TRBJ2-6; D is ambiguous. This CDR3 contains 15 residues. V was trimmed by 8 bases and J by 0 bases, leaving 11 bases between them. CDR1 and CDR2 (germline): SGHNT, YENEEA. The chain's CDR3 is CASGKGNSGANVLTF. The DNA for the CDR3 is TGTGCCAGCGGGAAAGGGAACTCTGGGGCCAACGTCCTGACTTTC.

The CDR3 reads CASSSLGGDWGTDTQYF. Written as DNA, the CDR3 is TGTGCCAGCAGCTCATTGGGTGGAGATTGGGGCACAGATACGCAGTATTTT. The rearrangement joins TRBV7-2 to TRBJ2-3; no definite D call. Trimming pared 4 bases from V and 1 base from J, leaving 18 bases between. Germline CDR1 is SGHTA and CDR2 is FQGNSA. The CDR3 runs to 17 residues.

In this sample, this clonotype turned up many times. This rearrangement joins TRBV3-1 to TRBJ2-3; TRBD2 is a possible D gene (5 bases). This CDR3 contains 15 residues. The germline V gene has CDR1 LGHDT and CDR2 YNNKEL (reference sequence). V was shortened by 4 bases and J by 0 bases, with 11 bases between the two germline ends. CDR3 sequence (DNA): TGTGCCAGCAGCCGCCGACTAACCAGCACAGATACGCAGTATTTT. Protein: CASSRRLTSTDTQYF.

In this sample, this clonotype turned up many times. This chain links TRBV7-9 with TRBJ2-2; a possible D gene is TRBD1 (5 bases). The ends were cut back, 1 base at V and 2 bases at J, with 11 bases in the middle. The CDR3 consists of 16 residues. CDR1 SEHNR and CDR2 FQNEAQ come from the germline V gene (reference sequence). In DNA, the CDR3 is TGTGCCAGCAGCTTAGGGCCAGGGCCCAACACCGGGGAGCTGTTTTTT. Its protein is CASSLGPGPNTGELFF.

In its sample, this clonotype was seen many times. The chain joins TRBV2 to TRBJ2-1; D possibly corresponds to TRBD1 (6 bases). The CDR3 spans 15 residues. CDR1 is SNHLY and CDR2 is FYNNEI in the germline V gene. V was pared by 6 bases and J by 4 bases, with 16 bases between. The CDR3 nucleotides read TGTGCCAGCAGGGACACCAGGGGAACTTACAATGAGCAGTTCTTC. As protein: CASRDTRGTYNEQFF.

This clonotype was detected many times. The V and J genes are TRBV12-3 or TRBV12-4 and TRBJ1-3; D not resolved. This CDR3 region has 14 residues. V was cut by 3 bases and J by 0 bases, with 6 bases left in between. This chain's CDR3 is CASSFSGSGNTIYF. In DNA, the CDR3 is TGTGCCAGCAGTTTCTCGGGCTCTGGAAACACCATATATTTT.

This clonotype has a handful of counts. This chain joins TRBV6-1 and TRBJ1-2; a possible D gene is TRBD1 (6 bases). In germline, CDR1 is MNHNS, CDR2 SASEGT. The CDR3 is 13 amino acids. The V gene lost 10 bases and the J gene lost 4 bases, with 16 bases spanning the gap. For the CDR3, the DNA is TGTGCCACCCAGGAGCAGGGGTTCTATGGCTACACCTTC. Translating gives CATQEQGFYGYTF.

Many counts were recorded for this clonotype. V and J are TRBV12-3 or TRBV12-4 and TRBJ2-1; D is unresolved. This CDR3 region has 15 residues. V was trimmed by 0 bases and J by 2 bases, leaving 8 bases between them. CDR3 nucleotide sequence: TGTGCCAGCAGTTTAGCGCCTAGGGCCTACAATGAGCAGTTCTTC. It codes for CASSLAPRAYNEQFF.

This clonotype has just a few counts. Mismatch with germline at one junction end may stem from a read error. The chain links TRBV5-1 to TRBJ2-2; D unclear. The CDR3 spans 15 residues. Per germline, CDR1 SGHRS and CDR2 YFSETQ. CDR3 region: CATSPRSPNTGELFF. The CDR3 coding sequence is TGCGCCACCAGCCCACGCAGCCCGAACACCGGGGAGCTGTTTTTT.

This clonotype was seen only a few times. V gene TRBV5-1 combines with J gene TRBJ2-1, with TRBD2 identical over 8 bases. V was pared by 1 base and J by 0 bases, with 6 bases of the junction left unmatched. The germline V gene has CDR1 SGHRS and CDR2 YFSETQ. CDR3 size: 17 residues. The CDR3 DNA follows: TGCGCCAGCAGCTTGAGCGGGGGCCCTAGCTCCTACAATGAGCAGTTCTTC. As protein: CASSLSGGPSSYNEQFF.

This clonotype was observed many times. The rearrangement joins TRBV5-5 to TRBJ2-5, with D possibly TRBD1 on 6 matching bases. Trimming pared 0 bases from V and 4 bases from J, leaving 16 bases between. The germline CDR1 and CDR2 sequences are SGHKS and YYEKEE (reference sequence). There are 16 residues in the CDR3. The CDR3 here is CASSLEGGWSGETQYF. CDR3 nucleotide sequence: TGTGCCAGCAGCTTGGAAGGGGGATGGTCGGGAGAGACCCAGTACTTC.